This T cell receptor (beta chain) was captured in a study of cytomegalovirus exposure and HLA in healthy donors. PCR employed 60 Vbeta and 13 Jbeta primers. The data were produced by immunoSEQ multiplex PCR, yet TCRdb's version contains in-frame clones alone and is incomplete. The data hold fewer than 130,000 clones, with around 83% observed a single time. Study findings and constraints: Most of the TCR beta V segments (in an earlier analysis) were productive either about 87% or about 30% of the time. Clonal expansion, a later analysis showed, was greater in HLA-associated TCR beta chains than in equally common others. Later on, a genetic analysis was performed. It linked a missense variant in DCLRE1C with V- and J-gene trimming of TCR beta. Analyses of presence/absence relied on an assumption of roughly uniform sequencing depth across donors.

With regard to this clone: The antigen remains undetermined.

This CDR3 has 16 amino acids. From germline, CDR1 is ENHRY and CDR2 SYGVKD. With 6 bases clipped from V and 7 bases from J, the junction kept 17 bases outside the gene matches. The V gene is TRBV10-3, the J gene TRBJ2-5; 7 bases are shared with TRBD1. Sample: PBMCs. This receptor was identified in a woman aged 55-75 years in good health and CMV-seropositive. In DNA, the CDR3 is TGTGCCATCAGCGACGTCGGGACAGCCCTAGTTGGGACCCAGTACTTC. Residues: CAISDVGTALVGTQYF.